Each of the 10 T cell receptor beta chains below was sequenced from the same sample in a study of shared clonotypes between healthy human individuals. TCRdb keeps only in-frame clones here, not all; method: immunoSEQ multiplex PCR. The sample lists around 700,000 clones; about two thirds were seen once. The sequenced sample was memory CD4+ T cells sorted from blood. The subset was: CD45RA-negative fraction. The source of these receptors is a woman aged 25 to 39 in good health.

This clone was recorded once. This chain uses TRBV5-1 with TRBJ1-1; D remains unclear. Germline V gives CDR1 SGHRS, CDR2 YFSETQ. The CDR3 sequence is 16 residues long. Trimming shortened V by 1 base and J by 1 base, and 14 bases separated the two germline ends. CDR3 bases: TGCGCCAGCAGCTTGTCCCGTTTCGGTCAGAACACTGAAGCTTTCTTT. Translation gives CASSLSRFGQNTEAFF.

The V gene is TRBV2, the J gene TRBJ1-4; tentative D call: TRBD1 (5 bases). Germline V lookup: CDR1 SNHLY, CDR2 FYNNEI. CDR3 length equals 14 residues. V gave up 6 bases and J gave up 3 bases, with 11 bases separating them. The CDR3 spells CASRQGTSNEKLFF. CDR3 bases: TGTGCCAGCAGGCAGGGTACGTCTAATGAAAAACTGTTTTTT.

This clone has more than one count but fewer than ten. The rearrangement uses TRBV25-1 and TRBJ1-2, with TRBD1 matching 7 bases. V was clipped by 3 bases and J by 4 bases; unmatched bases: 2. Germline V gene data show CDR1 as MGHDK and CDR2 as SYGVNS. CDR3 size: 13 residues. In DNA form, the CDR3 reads TGTGCCAGCAGTGACCGGGACAGCTATGGCTACACCTTC. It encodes CASSDRDSYGYTF.

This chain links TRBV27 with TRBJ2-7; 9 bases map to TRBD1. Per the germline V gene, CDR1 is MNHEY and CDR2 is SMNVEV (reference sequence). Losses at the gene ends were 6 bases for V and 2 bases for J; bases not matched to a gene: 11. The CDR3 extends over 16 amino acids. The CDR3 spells CASSQAPRTGAYEQYF. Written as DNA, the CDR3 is TGTGCCAGCAGCCAAGCACCTCGGACAGGGGCCTACGAGCAGTACTTC.

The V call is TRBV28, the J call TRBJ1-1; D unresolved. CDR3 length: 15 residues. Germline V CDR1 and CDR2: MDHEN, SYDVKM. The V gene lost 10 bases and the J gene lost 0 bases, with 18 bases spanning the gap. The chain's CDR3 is CATHGAGDMNTEAFF. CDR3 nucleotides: TGTGCCACCCACGGAGCGGGTGACATGAACACTGAAGCTTTCTTT.

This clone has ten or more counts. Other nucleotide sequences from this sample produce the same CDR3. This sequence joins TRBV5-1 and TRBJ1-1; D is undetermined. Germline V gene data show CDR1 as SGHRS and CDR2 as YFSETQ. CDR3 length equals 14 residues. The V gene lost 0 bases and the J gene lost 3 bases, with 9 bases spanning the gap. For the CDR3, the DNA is TGCGCCAGCAGCTTGGGGCAGGTGGACACTGAAGCTTTCTTT. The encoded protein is CASSLGQVDTEAFF.

The CDR3 DNA reads as TGTGCCAGCAGCCCAGGGAGGGGATCCGAAGAGACCCAGTACTTC. The encoded protein is CASSPGRGSEETQYF. The chain recombines TRBV28 with TRBJ2-5; 7 nucleotides align to TRBD2. Germline CDR1 reads MDHEN; CDR2 reads SYDVKM. The junction had 10 bases not matched to a gene; V was cut back by 6 bases and J by 3 bases. The CDR3 has 15 amino acids.

The CDR3 region has the DNA TGCAGCGTTGACGGATACACTGAAGCTTTCTTT. Residues: CSVDGYTEAFF. The V and J genes are TRBV29-1 and TRBJ1-1, with D uncertain. The CDR3 loop spans 11 amino acids. The germline V and J ends were trimmed by 3 bases and 3 bases, with 5 bases remaining between them. Germline CDR1 SQVTM, CDR2 ANQGSEA.

CDR3 DNA sequence: TGTGCCAGCAGCTTAAGTGGCGGGATGAGCTCCTACAATGAGCAGTTCTTC. It translates to CASSLSGGMSSYNEQFF. The V gene is TRBV7-6, the J gene TRBJ2-1, with a weak D call TRBD2 (6 bases). V was pared by 2 bases and J by 0 bases, with 14 bases between. The CDR3 spans 17 residues. The germline gives CDR1 SGHVS, CDR2 FNYEAQ.

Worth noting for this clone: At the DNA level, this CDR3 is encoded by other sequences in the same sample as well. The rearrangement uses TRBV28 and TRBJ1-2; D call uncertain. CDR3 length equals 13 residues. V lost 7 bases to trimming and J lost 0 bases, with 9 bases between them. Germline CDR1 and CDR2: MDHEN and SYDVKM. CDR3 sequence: CASIPQANYGYTF. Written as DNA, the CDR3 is TGTGCCAGCATCCCCCAAGCTAACTATGGCTACACCTTC.